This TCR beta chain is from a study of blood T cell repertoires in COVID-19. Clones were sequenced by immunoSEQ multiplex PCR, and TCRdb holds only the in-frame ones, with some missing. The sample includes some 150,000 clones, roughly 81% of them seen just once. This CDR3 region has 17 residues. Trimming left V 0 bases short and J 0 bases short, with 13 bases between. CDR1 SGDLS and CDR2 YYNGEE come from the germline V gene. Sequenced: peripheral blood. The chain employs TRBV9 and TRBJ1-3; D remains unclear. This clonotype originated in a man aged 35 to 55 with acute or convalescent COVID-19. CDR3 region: CASSVAPRLLSGNTIYF. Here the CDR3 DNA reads TGTGCCAGCAGCGTAGCCCCCCGACTGCTCTCTGGAAACACCATATATTTT. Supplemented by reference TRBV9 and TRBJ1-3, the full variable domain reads DSGVTQTPKHLITATGQRVTLRCSPRSGDLSVYWYQQSLDQGLQFLIQYYNGEERAKGNILERFSAQQFPDLHSELNLSSLELGDSALYFCASSVAPRLLSGNTIYFGEGSWLTVV.